Included here is one T cell receptor beta chain sequence, with context. What it recognizes is unknown. This entry is derived from a study of neoadjuvant anti-PD-1 for oral cavity cancer. Study-level results: PBMC Gini-index clonality exceeded responders' in non-responders post-nivolumab. Treg/Th17 ratio rose with pretreatment blood and fell with post-treatment tumor TCRbeta clonality.

PBMCs were not maintained or expanded in culture before analysis. Sequencing used immunoSEQ multiplex PCR; TCRdb keeps in-frame clones, though not all of them. The sample has 50,000 to 65,000 clones; 65% to 85% are singletons. This TCR came from a person aged 35 to 85 with oral cavity squamous cell carcinoma. The sequencing used PBMCs, collected before nivolumab (anti-PD-1) treatment.

The CDR3 is CARLHRGRGRNTEAFF. The CDR3 bases are TGTGCCAGACTCCACAGGGGCCGCGGTAGGAACACTGAAGCTTTCTTT. The chain is built from TRBV2 and TRBJ1-1, with 7 bases identical to TRBD1. The CDR3 runs 16 residues. V was pared by 9 bases and J by 1 base, with 14 bases of the junction left unmatched. The germline V gene encodes CDR1 SNHLY and CDR2 FYNNEI.